This TCR beta chain was recovered during a study of blood T cell repertoires in COVID-19. In the study overall: The samples span acute and convalescent COVID-19 from the United States, Italy and Spain. The analysed material was cDNA or gDNA that came from T cells, B-cell-depleted T cells, or PBMCs.

In the authors' workflow: Amplification of reference gene primers provided the estimated nucleated cell counts. TCRdb keeps only in-frame clones here, not all; method: immunoSEQ multiplex PCR. The V and J calls and the clone size are those of that table, but D and trimming were determined from the DNA. Of over 150,000 clones detected, about 88% appear once; the ten largest clones hold 0.8% to 1.2%. There are a few counts of this clone. There are 15 residues in the CDR3. The TCR comes from a middle-aged man with acute or convalescent COVID-19. Sequenced material: peripheral blood. The J gene is TRBJ2-7, the V gene TRBV21-1; the table's D gene call, TRBD1, was not cross checked with the DNA. TRBV21-1 constitutes a pseudogene. The CDR3 region is CASSKVFQGTYEQYF. The CDR3 DNA reads TGTGCCAGCAGCAAAGTTTTCCAGGGAACCTACGAGCAGTACTTC.